A few counts support the clone carrying this T cell receptor (beta chain). Its target is not known. Carrying unique molecular identifiers, the cDNA also gained a universal primer site through template switching. One entry per CDR3 protein, called by TCRdb with MiXCR from the 5' RACE reads. The sample has around 230,000 distinct CDR3 sequences, less than 10% seen once. This sample was included in a study of identical twins. General study findings and limits: Out-of-frame alpha sequences shared by twins were enriched for low generation probability.

The length of the CDR3 is 14 residues. Per the germline V gene, CDR1 is SQVTM and CDR2 is ANQGSEA. J was trimmed by 6 bases and V by 3 bases; bases with no gene match: 10. The sequence came from a woman under 30 in good health. The chain links TRBV29-1 to TRBJ2-7, with TRBD1 matching 8 bases. Sequencing was performed on memory (CD45RO+) T cells sorted from blood. As DNA, the CDR3 is TGCAGCGTTGACATATCGGGACAGGCGCGCGAGCAGTACTTC. Translated: CSVDISGQAREQYF.